Below, 20 T cell receptor beta chains from the same sample are listed, as sequenced in a study of T cell repertoires in cytomegalovirus infection. Antigens for these TCRs are unknown. One entry per CDR3 protein, called by TCRdb with MiXCR from the reads. The repertoire has roughly 180,000 distinct CDR3 sequences, roughly 20% of them found once; the top ten carry 25%. The sequences come from CD8+ T cells from cultured PBMCs, collected from culture after CMV antigen stimulation. Receptors originate from a human donor in good health (CMV status not recorded). Some clones in this sample may be carry-over from other donors' samples.

This clonotype came up a few times. This chain connects TRBV7-8 to TRBJ2-5; D call uncertain. This CDR3 is 16 amino acids long. Germline V gives CDR1 SGHVS, CDR2 FQNEAQ. V was shortened by 5 bases and J by 4 bases, with 20 bases between the two germline ends. Here the CDR3 DNA reads TGTGCCAGCAGCACTCCGACCGGGTCCTCTGGAGAGACCCAGTACTTC. Protein: CASSTPTGSSGETQYF.

This clonotype has just a few counts. J is TRBJ1-1 and V is TRBV7-2, with 8 bases fitting TRBD1. J lost 5 bases, V lost 5 bases, and 13 bases had no gene match. This CDR3 is built from 16 residues. CDR1 SGHTA and CDR2 FQGNSA come from the germline V gene. This CDR3 is CASSPDRGGVWTEAFF. The CDR3 DNA is TGTGCCAGCAGCCCAGACAGGGGAGGAGTGTGGACTGAAGCTTTCTTT. The variable domain in full, with the rest retrieved from reference TRBV7-2 and TRBJ1-1, is GAGVSQSPSNKVTEKGKDVELRCDPISGHTALYWYRQSLGQGLEFLIYFQGNSAPDKSGLPSDRFSAERTGGSVSTLTIQRTQQEDSAVYLCASSPDRGGVWTEAFFGQGTRLTVV.

The chain employs TRBV7-8 and TRBJ2-2, with 11 bases aligning to TRBD2. There are 16 residues in the CDR3. In germline, CDR1 is SGHVS, CDR2 FQNEAQ. J gave up 7 bases and V 5 bases, and 9 bases lay outside the gene matches. CDR3 sequence reads: CASSHLPTSGVGELFF. CDR3 nucleotide sequence: TGTGCCAGCAGCCATTTACCGACTAGCGGGGTCGGGGAGCTGTTTTTT.

This clonotype was counted at least ten times. The chain joins TRBV7-2 to TRBJ1-2, with no clear D. Trimming took 2 bases from V and 0 from J, leaving 13 bases between them. The germline gives CDR1 SGHTA, CDR2 FQGNSA. The CDR3 loop spans 16 amino acids. In nucleotides, the CDR3 is TGTGCCAGCAGCTTACATTTGACGGAGGCTAACTATGGCTACACCTTC. It yields the protein CASSLHLTEANYGYTF.

The chain combines TRBV28 with TRBJ1-5, with D perhaps TRBD1 (5 bases). CDR1 and CDR2 from the germline V gene are MDHEN and SYDVKM. There are 13 residues in the CDR3. V was trimmed by 3 bases and J by 6 bases, leaving 9 bases between them. The chain's CDR3 is CASSLGVRQPQHF. CDR3 coding DNA: TGTGCCAGCAGTTTGGGGGTCCGTCAGCCCCAGCATTTT.

The V and J genes are TRBV7-6 and TRBJ1-5, with a possible D match to TRBD1 (5 bases). The V gene's germline CDR1 is SGHVS and CDR2 FNYEAQ. Trimming took off 5 bases at V and 4 bases at J, with 15 bases between the two ends. The CDR3 totals 15 residues. This chain's CDR3 is CASSPTPGMNQPQHF. CDR3 DNA: TGTGCCAGCAGCCCGACACCAGGGATGAATCAGCCCCAGCATTTT.

The chain combines TRBV7-2 with TRBJ2-3, with D hard to call. Trimming pared 5 bases from V and 2 bases from J, leaving 11 bases between. The CDR3 is made up of 14 amino acids. Germline V gene lookup returns CDR1 SGHTA and CDR2 FQGNSA. As DNA, the CDR3 is TGTGCCAGCAGCACCGCGGACGTCACAGATACGCAGTATTTT. Its protein is CASSTADVTDTQYF.

This chain uses TRBV7-3 with TRBJ2-3; 8 positions match TRBD2. CDR3 size: 16 residues. V dropped 1 base and J dropped 2; count of bases not matched to a gene: 5. Germline V lookup: CDR1 SGHTA, CDR2 FQGTGA. This CDR3 is CASSLKAGASTDTQYF. The CDR3 DNA reads as TGTGCCAGCAGCTTAAAAGCGGGGGCTTCCACAGATACGCAGTATTTT. The full variable domain, in which reference TRBV7-3 and TRBJ2-3 provide the parts outside the CDR3, is GAGVSQTPSNKVTEKGKYVELRCDPISGHTALYWYRQSLGQGPEFLIYFQGTGAADDSGLPNDRFFAVRPEGSVSTLKIQRTERGDSAVYLCASSLKAGASTDTQYFGPGTRLTVL.

The rearrangement links TRBV7-9 to TRBJ2-6; D gene unclear. The CDR3 is 15 residues long. Germline CDR1 and CDR2: SEHNR and FQNEAQ (reference sequence). With 2 bases removed from V and 6 bases from J, the gap between germline ends came to 11 bases. CDR3 loop: CASSLKGWEANVLTF. In DNA, the CDR3 is TGTGCCAGCAGCTTAAAAGGGTGGGAGGCCAACGTCCTGACTTTC.

The chain couples TRBV6-6 to TRBJ2-7; the D gene is possibly TRBD1 (6 bases). Germline CDR1 and CDR2: MNHNY and SVGAGI (reference sequence). The V gene lost 7 bases and the J gene lost 3 bases, with 16 bases spanning the gap. The CDR3 spans 14 residues. Written as DNA, the CDR3 is TGTGCCAGCACGACGAGAGAAGGGGGCTACGAGCAGTACTTC. It codes for CASTTREGGYEQYF.

This chain uses TRBV6-2 or TRBV6-3 with TRBJ1-5; D gene unclear. This CDR3 is built from 14 residues. Germline CDR1 and CDR2: MNHEY and SVGEGT. The V end lost 5 bases, the J end lost 5 bases, and 13 bases lay between the germline ends. CDR3: CASSLGPYYQPQHF. In nucleotides, the CDR3 is TGTGCCAGCAGTCTCGGGCCATATTATCAGCCCCAGCATTTT.

This clonotype has only a few counts. The CDR3 here is CATSEEGASYEQYF. DNA for the CDR3: TGTGCCACCAGTGAGGAGGGGGCAAGTTACGAGCAGTACTTC. V usage is TRBV24-1 and J usage is TRBJ2-7; TRBD1 might be the D (7 bases). Trimming stripped 4 bases from V and 4 bases from J, with 13 bases between. CDR3 length equals 14 residues. CDR1 is KGHDR, CDR2 SFDVKD, per germline.

The chain joins TRBV11-2 to TRBJ2-1, with 11 bases fitting TRBD2. The germline V gene encodes CDR1 SGHAT and CDR2 FQNNGV. The CDR3 length is 19 residues. V dropped 0 bases and J dropped 0; count of bases not matched to a gene: 7. The CDR3 loop is CASSLDLAGGLSSYNEQFF. Here the CDR3 DNA reads TGTGCCAGCAGCTTAGATCTAGCGGGGGGCCTTAGCTCCTACAATGAGCAGTTCTTC.

The CDR3 sequence is CASSYRGNQPQHF. CDR3 DNA sequence: TGTGCCAGCAGCTACCGAGGTAATCAGCCCCAGCATTTT. J is TRBJ1-5 and V is TRBV7-2; D ambiguous. V was pared by 4 bases and J by 4 bases, with 8 bases between. Per germline, CDR1 SGHTA and CDR2 FQGNSA. CDR3 length: 13 amino acids.

The gene calls are TRBV11-2 and TRBJ1-2; the D gene is possibly TRBD1 (5 bases). V shed 4 bases and J shed 7 bases, with 22 bases lying between them. The CDR3 extends over 16 amino acids. Germline V gene sequence: CDR1 SGHAT, CDR2 FQNNGV. The CDR3 sequence: CASSWEGETTITGYTF. In DNA, the CDR3 is TGTGCCAGCAGCTGGGAAGGGGAGACAACTATAACTGGCTACACCTTC.

The chain recombines TRBV7-9 with TRBJ2-5; either TRBD1 or TRBD2 may fit D (5 bases each). The ends were cut back, 1 base at V and 4 bases at J, with 16 bases in the middle. CDR1 and CDR2 from the germline V gene are SEHNR and FQNEAQ (reference sequence). This CDR3 has 16 amino acids. CDR3 sequence reads: CASSLDSGPPLETQYF. CDR3 coding DNA: TGTGCCAGCAGCTTAGATTCGGGACCGCCATTAGAGACCCAGTACTTC.

This clonotype has only a few counts. This rearrangement joins TRBV12-3 or TRBV12-4 to TRBJ2-7, with D tentatively TRBD1 (6 bases). The CDR3 runs 11 residues. With 5 bases removed from V and 6 bases from J, the gap between germline ends came to 8 bases. CDR3: CASSATGEQYF. As DNA, the CDR3 is TGTGCCAGCAGTGCGACAGGCGAGCAGTACTTC.

This sequence joins TRBV7-8 and TRBJ2-1; the match to TRBD2 covers 11 bases. After removal of 5 bases from V and 5 bases from J, the junction contained 5 bases not matched to a gene. CDR1 SGHVS and CDR2 FQNEAQ come from the germline V gene. This CDR3 spans 15 amino acids. Written as DNA, the CDR3 is TGTGCCAGCAGCCTTACTAGCGGGAGCAACAATGAGCAGTTCTTC. It is translated as CASSLTSGSNNEQFF.

This clonotype has a handful of counts. The chain joins TRBV7-2 to TRBJ2-7; 7 bases fit TRBD1. After removal of 8 bases from V and 0 bases from J, the junction contained 13 bases not matched to a gene. This CDR3 is built from 16 residues. CDR1 and CDR2 (germline): SGHTA, FQGNSA. The CDR3 DNA reads TGTGCCAGCGGGGATTCCCGGGACAGAGTCTCCTACGAGCAGTACTTC. This gives the protein CASGDSRDRVSYEQYF.

This clonotype occurred a few times. V is TRBV7-8 and J is TRBJ1-1, with no clear D. The CDR3 is made up of 14 amino acids. The V gene lost 1 base and the J gene lost 6 bases, with 12 bases spanning the gap. Per the germline V gene, CDR1 is SGHVS and CDR2 is FQNEAQ. CDR3 in amino acids: CASSLVSARAEAFF. CDR3 in DNA: TGTGCCAGCAGCTTAGTATCGGCAAGGGCTGAAGCTTTCTTT.